A single sample gave rise to the 22 T cell receptor beta chains below, sequenced in a study of blood T cell repertoires in COVID-19. Only in-frame clones appear in the TCRdb table, and some are missing; sequencing was by immunoSEQ multiplex PCR. Among about 210,000 clones listed, around 84% were seen once. The sequenced sample consisted of peripheral blood. The source of these receptors is an elderly woman with acute or convalescent COVID-19.

The chain links TRBV9 to TRBJ2-2, with TRBD2 identical over 8 bases. CDR1 and CDR2 from the germline V gene are SGDLS and YYNGEE. The CDR3 runs to 16 residues. The trim removed 4 bases at V and 6 bases at J, leaving 11 bases unmatched. CDR3 sequence reads: CASSPEVTSVAGELFF. The CDR3 coding sequence is TGTGCCAGCAGCCCAGAGGTGACTAGCGTTGCCGGGGAGCTGTTTTTT.

The J gene is TRBJ1-1, the V gene TRBV11-1, with D unclear. The V end was cut by 2 bases, the J end by 2 bases, with 9 bases between. Germline lookup yields CDR1 SGHAT and CDR2 FQDESV (reference sequence). This CDR3 contains 14 residues. The CDR3 coding sequence is TGTGCCAGCAGCTTACCACGCGGAAACACTGAAGCTTTCTTT. Residues: CASSLPRGNTEAFF.

V usage is TRBV29-1 and J usage is TRBJ2-3; tentatively, D is TRBD1 (6 bases). The CDR3 totals 12 residues. V was clipped by 6 bases and J by 3 bases, with 10 bases between them. Germline CDR1 is SQVTM and CDR2 is ANQGSEA. CDR3 bases: TGCAGCGTACTAAGGGGGACAGATACGCAGTATTTT. Translating gives CSVLRGTDTQYF.

The CDR3 region is CASSKEAIPQYF. DNA for the CDR3: TGTGCCAGCAGCAAAGAAGCAATTCCGCAGTATTTT. J is TRBJ2-3 and V is TRBV21-1; TRBD2, as called in the table, went unchecked against the DNA. TRBV21-1 is marked as a pseudogene. The CDR3 consists of 12 residues.

Many counts were recorded for this clone. The chain has TRBV5-6 and TRBJ2-2; 7 bases align to TRBD2. The V segment lost 2 bases and the J segment 4 bases; nucleotides outside the gene matches: 8. This CDR3 has 16 residues. Germline V gene lookup returns CDR1 SGHDT and CDR2 YYEEEE. The CDR3 spells CASSLYGRMITGELFF. The CDR3 DNA reads as TGTGCCAGCAGCTTATACGGGAGGATGATCACCGGGGAGCTGTTTTTT.

The chain is built from TRBV7-3 and TRBJ2-3; perhaps TRBD2 as D (6 bases). V shed 3 bases and J shed 5 bases, with 15 bases lying between them. Per the germline V gene, CDR1 is SGHTA and CDR2 is FQGTGA. CDR3 length equals 15 residues. The CDR3: CASSLGEEGRDTQYF. The CDR3 DNA reads TGTGCCAGCAGCTTGGGGGAGGAGGGCAGAGATACGCAGTATTTT.

The V call is TRBV10-3, the J call TRBJ2-5; D remains ambiguous. V was trimmed by 0 bases and J by 14 bases, leaving 16 bases between them. This CDR3 contains 13 residues. Germline-derived CDR1 and CDR2 are ENHRY and SYGVKD. CDR3 sequence reads: CAISESFGNLRYF. DNA for the CDR3: TGTGCCATCAGTGAGTCGTTTGGTAACCTAAGATACTTC.

This clone was recorded only once. The chain recombines TRBV18 with TRBJ1-1; perhaps TRBD1 as D (5 bases). Germline V gene sequence: CDR1 KGHSH, CDR2 LQKENI. The CDR3 spans 16 residues. V was pared by 4 bases and J by 5 bases, with 20 bases between. DNA for the CDR3: TGTGCCAGCTCACTCAGTATGGGGGGGTACGGAACTGAAGCTTTCTTT. Protein product: CASSLSMGGYGTEAFF.

Ten or more counts support this clone. The rearrangement links TRBV5-1 to TRBJ2-5; TRBD1 matches at 7 bases. V lost 4 bases, J lost 5 bases, and 11 bases stayed unmatched. Germline V lookup: CDR1 SGHRS, CDR2 YFSETQ. The CDR3 loop spans 15 amino acids. The DNA of the CDR3 is TGCGCCAGCAGCCTGACAGGGCTGGGACGGGAGACCCAGTACTTC. It codes for CASSLTGLGRETQYF.

The rearrangement links TRBV7-2 to TRBJ2-3; a possible D gene is TRBD1 (5 bases). The CDR3 length is 16 residues. Germline-derived CDR1 and CDR2 are SGHTA and FQGNSA. Trimming cost V 0 bases and J 4 bases, with 14 bases left between them. The CDR3 nucleotides read TGTGCCAGCAGCTTAGCGCCAGTAGCAGGGTCAGATACGCAGTATTTT. Residues: CASSLAPVAGSDTQYF.

This clone has only a few counts. The rearrangement links TRBV28 to TRBJ2-7, with 7 positions matching TRBD2. The CDR3 totals 16 residues. Germline lookup yields CDR1 MDHEN and CDR2 SYDVKM. J was trimmed by 2 bases and V by 5 bases; bases with no gene match: 12. CDR3 protein: CASSPIQGGSPYEQYF. The CDR3 coding sequence is TGTGCCAGCAGTCCAATTCAGGGAGGGAGCCCCTACGAGCAGTACTTC.

The J gene is TRBJ2-1, the V gene TRBV28; 10 bases fit TRBD2. The trim removed 7 bases at V and 5 bases at J, leaving 14 bases unmatched. The CDR3 covers 17 residues. Germline loops: CDR1 MDHEN, CDR2 SYDVKM. The CDR3 bases are TGTGCCAGCATCCCGACACCCGGGACTAGCGACCACAATGAGCAGTTCTTC. As protein: CASIPTPGTSDHNEQFF.

This chain joins TRBV20-1 and TRBJ2-7, with 8 bases lining up with TRBD1. In germline, CDR1 is DFQATT, CDR2 SNEGSKA (reference sequence). J gave up 6 bases and V 6 bases, and 4 bases lay outside the gene matches. The CDR3 runs to 11 residues. CDR3 coding DNA: TGCAGTGCGGGAGACAGGGGCGAGCAGTACTTC. Its protein product is CSAGDRGEQYF.

V gene TRBV19 combines with J gene TRBJ1-1; the match to TRBD1 covers 8 bases. CDR1 is LNHDA, CDR2 SQIVND, per germline (reference sequence). J lost 6 bases, V lost 7 bases, and 10 bases had no gene match. The length of the CDR3 is 14 residues. CDR3 loop: CASTTTGAVAEAFF. The CDR3 region has the DNA TGTGCCAGTACTACGACAGGGGCGGTCGCTGAAGCTTTCTTT.

This sequence joins TRBV11-3 and TRBJ2-7, with 7 bases aligning to TRBD1. Germline CDR1 reads SGHNT; CDR2 reads YENEEA. This CDR3 comprises 15 residues. V was pared by 1 base and J by 1 base, with 4 bases of the junction left unmatched. The CDR3 DNA reads as TGTGCCAGCAGCTTAGGACAGGGTGGGTCCTACGAGCAGTACTTC. Amino acids: CASSLGQGGSYEQYF.

The rearrangement joins TRBV9 to TRBJ2-2, with TRBD1 matching over 7 bases. This CDR3 is built from 14 residues. In germline, CDR1 is SGDLS, CDR2 YYNGEE. The ends lost 7 bases at V and 0 bases at J; junction bases unmatched: 3. The CDR3 loop reads CASEGQTNTGELFF. CDR3 coding DNA: TGTGCCAGCGAGGGACAGACGAACACCGGGGAGCTGTTTTTT.

V gene TRBV6-5 combines with J gene TRBJ1-6; TRBD1 matches 7 bases. V trimming: 6 bases; J trimming: 8 bases; junction bases outside the gene matches: 1. Per the germline V gene, CDR1 is MNHEY and CDR2 is SVGAGI. The CDR3 loop spans 12 amino acids. CDR3 sequence: CASRQGDSPLHF. The CDR3 DNA reads TGTGCCAGCAGGCAGGGGGATTCACCCCTCCACTTT.

This chain uses TRBV27 with TRBJ2-7; D ambiguous. V was cut by 4 bases and J by 0 bases, with 10 bases left in between. The CDR3 length is 14 residues. The V gene's germline CDR1 is MNHEY and CDR2 SMNVEV (reference sequence). CDR3 DNA: TGTGCCAGCAGTTACTCTAGAAGCTCCTACGAGCAGTACTTC. This codes for CASSYSRSSYEQYF.

The chain is built from TRBV7-2 and TRBJ1-2; the D gene is possibly TRBD1 (6 bases). Germline loops: CDR1 SGHTA, CDR2 FQGNSA. The CDR3 is 15 residues long. The germline V and J ends were trimmed by 4 bases and 3 bases, with 15 bases remaining between them. The DNA for the CDR3 is TGTGCCAGCAGCTCCCTAGGGGGACGGTACTATGGCTACACCTTC. Its protein is CASSSLGGRYYGYTF. Combining the CDR3 with reference TRBV7-2 and TRBJ1-2 gives the whole variable domain GAGVSQSPSNKVTEKGKDVELRCDPISGHTALYWYRQSLGQGLEFLIYFQGNSAPDKSGLPSDRFSAERTGGSVSTLTIQRTQQEDSAVYLCASSSLGGRYYGYTFGSGTRLTVV.

Written as DNA, the CDR3 is TGCAGTGCTCGCTCCTACAATGAGCAGTTCTTC. Translating it yields CSARSYNEQFF. The chain has TRBV20-1 and TRBJ2-1, with D unclear. Germline loops: CDR1 DFQATT, CDR2 SNEGSKA (reference sequence). The CDR3 covers 11 residues. V was cut by 5 bases and J by 0 bases, with 2 bases left in between.

The chain employs TRBV10-3 and TRBJ1-1; D is unresolved. The V gene lost 5 bases and the J gene lost 5 bases, with 12 bases spanning the gap. The CDR3 runs to 13 residues. From germline, CDR1 is ENHRY and CDR2 SYGVKD. CDR3 nucleotide sequence: TGTGCCATCAGTCCAGGTGCATGGACTGAAGCTTTCTTT. As protein: CAISPGAWTEAFF.

The rearrangement uses TRBV28 and TRBJ2-7; 7 positions match TRBD2. Trimming took 6 bases from V and 1 from J; bases not matched to a gene: 9. The CDR3 consists of 15 residues. Germline loops: CDR1 MDHEN, CDR2 SYDVKM. The CDR3 reads CASSPYGGSSYEQYF. The CDR3 DNA is TGTGCCAGCAGCCCCTACGGGGGGAGTTCCTACGAGCAGTACTTC.